Listed below are T cell receptor beta chains from one sample, sequenced in a study of shared clonotypes between healthy human individuals. TCRdb keeps only in-frame clones here, not all; method: immunoSEQ multiplex PCR. This table has hundreds of thousands of clones, roughly 79% appearing once. The source material was PBMCs. These receptor sequences come from a woman aged 40-49 years in good health. Some clones in this sample may be carry-over from other donors' samples. Both conserved end residues are part of each CDR3. Fields, in order: CDR3 DNA, CDR3 protein, J gene, clone size, CDR3 length, D gene, V gene. D genes are given only for firm matches. Rows give clone size only sometimes, using once, few, many, or a class for an expanded clone.

CDR3 DNA: TGCGCCAGCAGCCCCTGGGACAGGGGAGGTACTGAAGCTTTCTTT
CDR3 protein: CASSPWDRGGTEAFF
J gene: TRBJ1-1
clone size: -
CDR3 length: 15
D gene: TRBD1
V gene: TRBV5-1

CDR3 DNA: TGCGCCAGCAGCTTACGGACTAGCGACTACAATGAGCAGTTCTTC
CDR3 protein: CASSLRTSDYNEQFF
J gene: TRBJ2-1
clone size: -
CDR3 length: 15
D gene: TRBD2
V gene: TRBV5-1

CDR3 DNA: TGTGCCAGCAGCAGGACAGGGGACACTTACGAGCAGTACTTC
CDR3 protein: CASSRTGDTYEQYF
J gene: TRBJ2-7
clone size: -
CDR3 length: 14
D gene: TRBD1
V gene: TRBV28

CDR3 DNA: TGTGCCAGCTCCCAGGGGGGAGGCGGGACTGAAGCTTTCTTT
CDR3 protein: CASSQGGGGTEAFF
J gene: TRBJ1-1
clone size: -
CDR3 length: 14
D gene: TRBD1
V gene: TRBV18

CDR3 DNA: TGTGCCAGCGTAAAGGGCCTTCGCACAGATACGCAGTATTTT
CDR3 protein: CASVKGLRTDTQYF
J gene: TRBJ2-3
clone size: -
CDR3 length: 14
D gene: -
V gene: TRBV6-1

CDR3 DNA: TGTGCTAGCAGCCAGACCAAAACGAACACCGGGGAGCTGTTTTTT
CDR3 protein: CASSQTKTNTGELFF
J gene: TRBJ2-2
clone size: -
CDR3 length: 15
D gene: -
V gene: TRBV7-7

CDR3 DNA: TGTGCCAGCAGCTTAGGTCTAGCGGGAGGTTCCGGGGAGCTGTTTTTT
CDR3 protein: CASSLGLAGGSGELFF
J gene: TRBJ2-2
clone size: -
CDR3 length: 16
D gene: TRBD2
V gene: TRBV7-3

CDR3 DNA: TGTGCCAGCAGCCCTCCGGGACAGGGCTACGAGCAGTACTTC
CDR3 protein: CASSPPGQGYEQYF
J gene: TRBJ2-7
clone size: -
CDR3 length: 14
D gene: TRBD1
V gene: TRBV7-9

CDR3 DNA: TGTGCCAGCAGCCAAAACACACCAGCCGTCGGCGAAAAACTGTTTTTT
CDR3 protein: CASSQNTPAVGEKLFF
J gene: TRBJ1-4
clone size: -
CDR3 length: 16
D gene: -
V gene: TRBV14

CDR3 DNA: TGTGCCAGCTCACCAAGGCAGGGTAGGAATCAGCCCCAGCATTTT
CDR3 protein: CASSPRQGRNQPQHF
J gene: TRBJ1-5
clone size: -
CDR3 length: 15
D gene: -
V gene: TRBV18

CDR3 DNA: TGTGCCAGCAGCCCGGGCAGGGCATGGGGCTACACCTTC
CDR3 protein: CASSPGRAWGYTF
J gene: TRBJ1-2
clone size: once
CDR3 length: 13
D gene: -
V gene: TRBV11-2

CDR3 DNA: TGTGCCAGCAGCTCGAGCGACAGGGGACTAAACTATGGCTACACCTTC
CDR3 protein: CASSSSDRGLNYGYTF
J gene: TRBJ1-2
clone size: few
CDR3 length: 16
D gene: TRBD1
V gene: TRBV7-9

CDR3 DNA: TGTGCCAGCAACCTCACCCCAGGGGGCCGGGCCCAGTACTTC
CDR3 protein: CASNLTPGGRAQYF
J gene: TRBJ2-5
clone size: once
CDR3 length: 14
D gene: TRBD1
V gene: TRBV6-6

CDR3 DNA: TGTGCCAGCAGCCTTGGGGCGTCCGGGGCCAACGTCCTGACTTTC
CDR3 protein: CASSLGASGANVLTF
J gene: TRBJ2-6
clone size: -
CDR3 length: 15
D gene: -
V gene: TRBV7-9

CDR3 DNA: TGTGCCACCCGTGTGGGAACTAATGAAAAACTGTTTTTT
CDR3 protein: CATRVGTNEKLFF
J gene: TRBJ1-4
clone size: -
CDR3 length: 13
D gene: -
V gene: TRBV28

CDR3 DNA: TGTGCCAGCAGAGAAGGACAGACAACCGGGGAGCTGTTTTTT
CDR3 protein: CASREGQTTGELFF
J gene: TRBJ2-2
clone size: -
CDR3 length: 14
D gene: -
V gene: TRBV9

CDR3 DNA: TGTGCCAGCAGTGGGCCCTCCTACAATGAGCAGTTCTTC
CDR3 protein: CASSGPSYNEQFF
J gene: TRBJ2-1
clone size: -
CDR3 length: 13
D gene: -
V gene: TRBV6-5

CDR3 DNA: TGCAGTGCCGGGAGTGGTTACGAGCAGTACTTC
CDR3 protein: CSAGSGYEQYF
J gene: TRBJ2-7
clone size: -
CDR3 length: 11
D gene: -
V gene: TRBV20-1

CDR3 DNA: TGTGCCATCCAGGCTAGCGTGCAAGGGACCCAGTACTTC
CDR3 protein: CAIQASVQGTQYF
J gene: TRBJ2-5
clone size: few
CDR3 length: 13
D gene: -
V gene: TRBV10-3

CDR3 DNA: TGTGCCAGCAGCAATGTGGCCTATGGCTACACCTTC
CDR3 protein: CASSNVAYGYTF
J gene: TRBJ1-2
clone size: once
CDR3 length: 12
D gene: -
V gene: TRBV5-6

CDR3 DNA: TGCGCCAGCAGCTTTGCCAGCCTCGGGGATACGCAGTATTTT
CDR3 protein: CASSFASLGDTQYF
J gene: TRBJ2-3
clone size: -
CDR3 length: 14
D gene: -
V gene: TRBV5-1

CDR3 DNA: TGTGCCAGCAGATCCAGGGGGCAGAACACTGAAGCTTTCTTT
CDR3 protein: CASRSRGQNTEAFF
J gene: TRBJ1-1
clone size: -
CDR3 length: 14
D gene: TRBD1
V gene: TRBV6-1

CDR3 DNA: TGCAGCGCGGGGGGGCGGGCTAGCGGGAGGAGCACCGGGGAGCTGTTTTTT
CDR3 protein: CSAGGRASGRSTGELFF
J gene: TRBJ2-2
clone size: -
CDR3 length: 17
D gene: TRBD2
V gene: TRBV29-1

CDR3 DNA: TGTGCCAGCAGCTTGGGCGGGGATTTCTACGAGCAGTACTTC
CDR3 protein: CASSLGGDFYEQYF
J gene: TRBJ2-7
clone size: few
CDR3 length: 14
D gene: -
V gene: TRBV5-6

CDR3 DNA: TGTGCCTGGAGTGGAATTCGGGTGACCGGGGAGCTGTTTTTT
CDR3 protein: CAWSGIRVTGELFF
J gene: TRBJ2-2
clone size: once
CDR3 length: 14
D gene: -
V gene: TRBV30

CDR3 DNA: TGTGCCAGCAGCTTAGACGTCAATGAGCAGTTCTTC
CDR3 protein: CASSLDVNEQFF
J gene: TRBJ2-1
clone size: -
CDR3 length: 12
D gene: -
V gene: TRBV7-9

CDR3 DNA: TGTGCCATCAGTGAGCTCGGGAGTGAGACCCAGTACTTC
CDR3 protein: CAISELGSETQYF
J gene: TRBJ2-5
clone size: once
CDR3 length: 13
D gene: -
V gene: TRBV10-3

CDR3 DNA: TGTGCCAGTACCATCGGTCCCGCCATGAACACTGAAGCTTTCTTT
CDR3 protein: CASTIGPAMNTEAFF
J gene: TRBJ1-1
clone size: -
CDR3 length: 15
D gene: -
V gene: TRBV7-2

CDR3 DNA: TGTGCCAGCAGCCCCAGAAGCGCTAGCGGGAGCTCCGGTGAGCAGTTCTTC
CDR3 protein: CASSPRSASGSSGEQFF
J gene: TRBJ2-1
clone size: few
CDR3 length: 17
D gene: TRBD2
V gene: TRBV7-9

CDR3 DNA: TGTGCCAGCAGCTTAATCCCCCCGGGACAGGGCAACTATGGCTACACCTTC
CDR3 protein: CASSLIPPGQGNYGYTF
J gene: TRBJ1-2
clone size: -
CDR3 length: 17
D gene: TRBD1
V gene: TRBV7-3